This section outlines one T cell receptor (beta chain) sequence together with its context. Its antigen remains unidentified. Per-nucleotide qualities are absent, and no much larger clonotype sits a single base away. The library was obtained by the immunoSEQ multiplex PCR assay. TCRdb took over this immuneACCESS table, retaining in-frame rearrangements with V and J assigned. Such tables are incomplete; in checked studies, under half of the missing clones stem from an unresolved V gene, and the remainder is unexplained. A total of around 77,000 clones appear in this sample, 85% to 95% of them only once. 5.8% of the sample belongs to the ten largest clones. Looking up the germline V gene yields CDR1 SNHLY and CDR2 FYNNEI. From V the trimming removes 3 bases and from J it removes 5 bases, while the gene matches leave 6 bases of the junction unaccounted for. From the cysteine up to the phenylalanine, the CDR3 has a length of 14 residues. Only the CDR3 portion is preserved as DNA: 42 bases, with reading frame beginning at the first base.

This specimen belongs to a study of control samples from healthy donors and cancer patients (TCRdb year 2020). Source material: blood. This TCR derives from an older woman in good health. This chain is built from TRBV2 and TRBJ1-1; 7 bases in the middle match TRBD1. The CDR3 amino acid sequence is: CASSETGRRTEAFF. The nucleotides are TGTGCCAGCAGTGAGACAGGGCGTAGGACTGAAGCTTTCTTT.